The 13 T cell receptor beta chains in this list originate from one sample, sequenced in a study of blood T cells in healthy people across ages. Primed by a sample-barcoded 5' primer and a J-beta primer mix, a second PCR proceeded for about 6 to 12 cycles. TCRdb re-analysed the 5' RACE reads in MiXCR, keeping a single row per CDR3 protein. The profile shows about 640,000 distinct CDR3 sequences, about 30% of them singletons. Input material: blood. These receptors were obtained from a woman older than 75 in good health.

This clonotype was counted a few times. A read error may be the cause here, since a much bigger clone is one base away. This chain uses TRBV19 with TRBJ2-5, with D tentatively TRBD1 (5 bases). Per the germline V gene, CDR1 is LNHDA and CDR2 is SQIVND (reference sequence). Trimming shortened V by 5 bases and J by 11 bases, and 18 bases separated the two germline ends. This CDR3 region has 13 residues. The CDR3 DNA sequence: TGTGCCAGTAGTCAGGGTCGGTACAATGAGCAGTACTTC. Translated: CASSQGRYNEQYF.

At least ten counts were recorded for this clonotype. The CDR3 loop reads CSARRTADSPLHF. CDR3 DNA sequence: TGCAGCGCTAGGAGGACAGCTGATTCACCCCTCCACTTT. The chain recombines TRBV29-1 with TRBJ1-6; TRBD1 is a possible D gene (6 bases). V was trimmed by 7 bases and J by 8 bases, leaving 15 bases between them. CDR1 is SQVTM, CDR2 ANQGSEA, per germline. The CDR3 is made up of 13 amino acids.

The rearrangement joins TRBV5-1 to TRBJ2-3; D is unclear. With 2 bases removed from V and 4 bases from J, the gap between germline ends came to 8 bases. The CDR3 loop spans 13 amino acids. Germline loops: CDR1 SGHRS, CDR2 YFSETQ. The CDR3 protein is CASSLKVADTQYF. The CDR3, as DNA: TGCGCCAGCAGCTTAAAGGTTGCAGATACGCAGTATTTT.

This clonotype appeared many times. The chain combines TRBV20-1 with TRBJ2-3; D perhaps matches TRBD2 (5 bases). The CDR3 sequence is 22 residues long. Germline lookup yields CDR1 DFQATT and CDR2 SNEGSKA (reference sequence). The V end lost 0 bases, the J end lost 0 bases, and 31 bases lay between the germline ends. The chain's CDR3 is CSARDSKWSGDLQSSSTDTQYF. The CDR3 DNA is TGCAGTGCTAGAGATAGTAAGTGGAGCGGAGACTTACAGTCTTCTAGCACAGATACGCAGTATTTT.

This clonotype was counted a single time. A much bigger clone sits one base away, suggesting this may be a read error. The genes are TRBV6-6 and TRBJ2-1; D is unclear. The CDR3 totals 16 residues. Looked up from germline, CDR1 is MNHNY and CDR2 is SVGAGI (reference sequence). CDR3 nucleotide sequence: TGTGCCAGCACCTTGGGTCCGGTCAGGAGTTACAATGAGCAGTTATTC. This sequence encodes CASTLGPVRSYNEQLF.

As for this clonotype: Given a much more abundant clone one base away, this may be a read error. CDR3 sequence (DNA): TGTGCCAGCAACGGGGGCCTAGAGACCCAGTTCTTC. This gives the protein CASNGGLETQFF. V usage is TRBV28 and J usage is TRBJ2-1; D possibly matches TRBD1 or TRBD2 (6 bases each). There are 12 residues in the CDR3. The V gene's germline CDR1 is MDHEN and CDR2 SYDVKM. Trimming took 7 bases from V and 13 from J, leaving 17 bases between them.

V is TRBV4-1 and J is TRBJ1-1; 7 bases are shared with TRBD1. CDR1 and CDR2 from the germline V gene are MGHRA and YSYEKL. This CDR3 spans 16 amino acids. Trimming cost V 1 base and J 10 bases; bases outside gene matches: 15. CDR3 bases: TGCGCCAGCAGCCAAGCTTTACAGGGGCCAAATTACGGAGCTTTCTTT. The encoded protein is CASSQALQGPNYGAFF.

A note on this clonotype: This may stem from a read error, because a much larger clone lies one nucleotide away. The chain couples TRBV2 to TRBJ2-3, with 8 bases matching TRBD2. The V gene's germline CDR1 is SNHLY and CDR2 FYNNEI. Germline trimming cut 7 bases from V and 11 bases from J; bases unmatched to any gene: 20. This CDR3 comprises 16 residues. CDR3 in amino acids: CASKATSGYPKNMQYF. In nucleotides, the CDR3 is TGTGCCAGCAAAGCCACTAGCGGATACCCCAAAAATATGCAGTATTTT.

This clonotype was counted only a few times. CDR3 residues: CASSFLGGRNTQYF. For the CDR3, the DNA is TGTGCCAGTAGTTTCCTTGGGGGGCGGAATACGCAGTATTTT. This chain uses TRBV19 with TRBJ2-3; perhaps D is TRBD1 or TRBD2 (6 bases each). The CDR3 runs to 14 residues. CDR1 and CDR2 (germline): LNHDA, SQIVND (reference sequence). V was cut by 5 bases and J by 7 bases, with 16 bases left in between.

As for this clonotype: Given a much more abundant clone one base away, this may be a read error. The gene calls are TRBV5-6 and TRBJ2-1; 7 bases are a match to TRBD1. Germline CDR1 and CDR2: SGHDT and YYEEEE. This CDR3 is 15 amino acids long. V dropped 2 bases and J dropped 3; count of bases not matched to a gene: 5. The CDR3 here is CASSFRGLYYNEQFF. The DNA for the CDR3 is TGTGCCAGCAGCTTTAGGGGGCTATACTACAATGAGCAGTTCTTC.

The chain has TRBV28 and TRBJ2-5, with 9 bases fitting TRBD1. The CDR3 is 14 amino acids. The germline CDR1 and CDR2 sequences are MDHEN and SYDVKM. Trimming took 5 bases from V and 4 from J; bases not matched to a gene: 5. CDR3 in amino acids: CASSPGTGSETQYF. The CDR3 DNA reads TGTGCCAGCAGTCCCGGGACAGGGTCAGAGACCCAGTACTTC.

The sample holds a few counts of this clonotype. A much larger clone lies one base from this, so it may be a read error. The chain uses TRBV5-1 and TRBJ1-2, with TRBD1 identical over 8 bases. J gave up 8 bases and V 4 bases, and 7 bases lay outside the gene matches. This CDR3 contains 13 residues. CDR1 and CDR2 from the germline V gene are SGHRS and YFSETQ. The CDR3 reads CASSTRTGYGYTF. The CDR3 DNA reads as TGCGCCAGCAGCACCAGGACAGGGTACGGCTACACCTTC.

This clonotype was counted ten times or more. J is TRBJ2-5 and V is TRBV5-1, with 13 positions matching TRBD2. The CDR3 contains 16 residues. J lost 1 base, V lost 4 bases, and 4 bases had no gene match. Germline V CDR1 and CDR2: SGHRS, YFSETQ. CDR3 sequence: CASSLGLAGSQETQYF. The CDR3 DNA sequence: TGCGCCAGCAGCCTGGGACTAGCGGGGTCCCAAGAGACCCAGTACTTC. Full variable domain (outside the CDR3, taken from reference TRBV5-1 and TRBJ2-5): KAGVTQTPRYLIKTRGQQVTLSCSPISGHRSVSWYQQTPGQGLQFLFEYFSETQRNKGNFPGRFSGRQFSNSRSEMNVSTLELGDSALYLCASSLGLAGSQETQYFGPGTRLLVL.